One T cell receptor beta chain is described in this entry. This record comes from a study of T-cell reconstitution after alpha-beta-depleted transplantation in children. This sample's TCRbeta library carried unique molecular identifier barcodes. One entry per CDR3 protein results from TCRdb running MiXCR on the PCR reads. Of some 500,000 distinct CDR3 sequences in the sample, approximately 16% are singletons; the top ten hold about 3.1%. This CDR3 has 13 amino acids. The V gene lost 3 bases and the J gene lost 1 base, with 9 bases spanning the gap. Germline CDR1 and CDR2: SQVTM and ANQGSEA. The source is a human donor who donated a stem cell graft to a child with acute lymphoblastic leukemia. The starting material was PBMCs from the stem cell graft donor, obtained from the stem cell graft. The V and J genes are TRBV29-1 and TRBJ1-1; the D gene is possibly TRBD1 (6 bases). Here the CDR3 reads CSVERDTNTEAFF. Here the CDR3 DNA reads TGCAGCGTTGAGAGGGACACGAACACTGAAGCTTTCTTT.